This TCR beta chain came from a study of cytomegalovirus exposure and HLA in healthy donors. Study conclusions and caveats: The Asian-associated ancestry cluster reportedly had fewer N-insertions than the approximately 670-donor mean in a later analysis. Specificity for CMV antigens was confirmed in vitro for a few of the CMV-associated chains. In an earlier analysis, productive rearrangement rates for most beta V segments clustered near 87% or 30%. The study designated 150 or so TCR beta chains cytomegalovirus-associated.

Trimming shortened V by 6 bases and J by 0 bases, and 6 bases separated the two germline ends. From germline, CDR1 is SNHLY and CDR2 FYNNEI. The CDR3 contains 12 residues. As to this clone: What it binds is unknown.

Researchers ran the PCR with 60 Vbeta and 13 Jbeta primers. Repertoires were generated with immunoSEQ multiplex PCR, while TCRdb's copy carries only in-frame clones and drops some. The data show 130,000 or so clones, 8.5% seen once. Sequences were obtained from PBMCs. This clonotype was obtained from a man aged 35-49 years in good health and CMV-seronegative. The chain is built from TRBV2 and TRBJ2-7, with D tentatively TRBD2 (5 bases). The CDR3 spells CASRGLSYEQYF. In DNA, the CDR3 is TGTGCCAGCAGAGGACTCTCCTACGAGCAGTACTTC.